These T cell receptor beta chains were read from a single sample in a study of naive and memory T cell subsets. TCRdb processed the UMI-ligation and nested PCR reads anew with MiXCR; each CDR3 protein has one entry. The profile shows approximately 22,000 distinct CDR3 sequences, 5.5% to 7.5% of them singletons. The starting material was skin, obtained from a tuberculin skin test site. The source of these receptors is an adult in good health. The CDR3 runs from the conserved cysteine through the conserved F or W. Fields, in order: J gene, clone size, V gene, D gene, CDR3 protein, CDR3 DNA. The D gene is left open where the match is weak. The size of a clone is reported for some rows only, either as once, few or many, or as a class for expanded clones.

>TRBJ1-2|.|TRBV7-9|TRBD1
CASSSFIGTGAIIYGYTF
TGTGCCAGCAGCTCCTTTATCGGGACAGGGGCGATAATCTATGGCTACACCTTC
>TRBJ2-3|.|TRBV3-1|TRBD1
CASSLQGALVDTQYF
TGTGCCAGCAGCCTACAGGGGGCGCTTGTAGATACGCAGTATTTT
>TRBJ2-5|many|TRBV12-3/TRBV12-4|.
CASSAQGSVKETQYF
TGTGCCAGCAGCGCACAGGGATCCGTGAAAGAGACCCAGTACTTC
>TRBJ1-1|.|TRBV12-3/TRBV12-4|.
CASSLVLGWAFF
TGTGCCAGCAGTTTGGTCCTGGGTTGGGCTTTCTTT
>TRBJ2-7|many|TRBV20-1|.
CSASSTDSHEQYF
TGCAGTGCTAGTTCGACCGACTCCCACGAGCAGTACTTC
>TRBJ2-5|many|TRBV5-4|.
CASSLYGSRVAWETQYF
TGTGCCAGCAGCTTGTACGGTAGCCGGGTCGCGTGGGAGACCCAGTACTTC
>TRBJ1-6|medium-sized|TRBV4-1|TRBD1
CASSLERQGRSYNSPLHF
TGCGCCAGCAGCCTCGAGCGACAGGGGAGGTCCTATAATTCACCCCTCCACTTT
>TRBJ1-2|.|TRBV14|.
CASSPWGPYGYTF
TGTGCCAGCAGCCCCTGGGGGCCTTATGGCTACACCTTC
>TRBJ1-5|.|TRBV18|TRBD1
CASSPPGTASNQPQHF
TGTGCCAGCTCACCCCCCGGGACAGCTAGCAATCAGCCCCAGCATTTT
>TRBJ2-1|.|TRBV10-3|TRBD2
CAISESGLAGLNEQFF
TGTGCCATCAGTGAATCCGGACTAGCGGGTCTCAATGAGCAGTTCTTC
>TRBJ2-4|many|TRBV7-6|.
CASSQGREGALQYF
TGTGCCAGCAGCCAGGGGAGGGAGGGCGCCCTTCAGTACTTC
>TRBJ2-7|many|TRBV13|.
CASSSRLHPGEQYF
TGTGCCAGCAGCTCCCGACTTCATCCGGGGGAGCAGTACTTC
>TRBJ2-7|many|TRBV7-9|TRBD2
CASSFSTSGRVYEQYF
TGTGCCAGCAGCTTCTCGACTAGCGGGAGAGTCTACGAGCAGTACTTC
>TRBJ2-7|many|TRBV2|.
CASSEGVALGQYF
TGTGCCAGCAGTGAGGGGGTCGCCTTAGGGCAGTACTTC
>TRBJ1-1|many|TRBV30|TRBD1
CAWRGKGAGTEAFF
TGTGCCTGGAGGGGGAAGGGGGCCGGAACTGAAGCTTTCTTT
>TRBJ2-7|.|TRBV4-1|TRBD2
CASSPTLAGPYEQYF
TGCGCCAGCAGCCCTACACTAGCGGGCCCCTACGAGCAGTACTTC
>TRBJ1-3|many|TRBV12-3/TRBV12-4|.
CASSQELAGNTIYF
TGTGCCAGCAGCCAGGAACTCGCTGGAAACACCATATATTTT
>TRBJ1-2|many|TRBV29-1|.
CSVDPTENNYGYTF
TGCAGCGTTGACCCGACAGAGAATAACTATGGCTACACCTTC
>TRBJ2-7|few|TRBV27|.
CASSLWGGRGWEQYF
TGTGCCAGCAGTTTATGGGGGGGGCGAGGCTGGGAGCAGTACTTC
>TRBJ1-1|many|TRBV7-2|.
CASSLPGAEAFF
TGTGCCAGCAGCCTCCCAGGGGCGGAAGCTTTCTTT
>TRBJ1-5|many|TRBV6-2/TRBV6-3|TRBD1
CASSKLQGAQPQHF
TGTGCCAGCAGCAAGCTACAGGGGGCTCAGCCCCAGCATTTT
>TRBJ1-1|.|TRBV11-2|.
CASSSATEAFF
TGTGCCAGCAGCTCCGCCACTGAAGCTTTCTTT
>TRBJ2-6|many|TRBV6-2/TRBV6-3|.
CASSYGEGSGANVLTF
TGTGCCAGCAGTTACGGCGAGGGGTCTGGGGCCAACGTCCTGACTTTC
>TRBJ2-6|few|TRBV6-1|TRBD2
CASTSGGSSGANVLTF
TGTGCCAGCACTAGCGGGGGGAGCTCTGGGGCCAACGTCCTGACTTTC
>TRBJ2-5|many|TRBV7-8|TRBD2
CASRDSGRAGETQYF
TGTGCCAGCAGAGACAGCGGGAGGGCCGGGGAGACCCAGTACTTC
>TRBJ2-1|many|TRBV14|.
CASSQGGSGRQGEQFF
TGTGCCAGCAGCCAAGGAGGTAGTGGGAGGCAGGGTGAGCAGTTCTTC
>TRBJ2-1|few|TRBV6-5|.
CASSRYNSVYNEQFF
TGTGCCAGCAGTCGATATAATAGCGTCTACAATGAGCAGTTCTTC
>TRBJ1-1|.|TRBV7-2|.
CASSQRGGRHTEAFF
TGTGCCAGCAGCCAGAGGGGGGGGAGGCACACTGAAGCTTTCTTT
>TRBJ1-1|many|TRBV7-9|.
CASSRIGGSADTEAFF
TGTGCCAGCAGCCGGATCGGAGGCTCTGCGGACACTGAAGCTTTCTTT
>TRBJ1-2|.|TRBV7-8|TRBD1
CASSFRGGNYGYTF
TGTGCCAGCAGCTTCAGGGGGGGAAACTATGGCTACACCTTC
>TRBJ1-1|many|TRBV6-6|.
CASRAGTNKNTEAFF
TGTGCCAGCAGAGCGGGGACAAACAAAAACACTGAAGCTTTCTTT
>TRBJ2-1|many|TRBV3-1|.
CASSAHGSYNEQFF
TGTGCCAGCAGCGCACACGGCAGCTACAATGAGCAGTTCTTC
>TRBJ2-7|once|TRBV6-6|TRBD2
CASSDSGGRGSAYERYF
TGTGCCAGCAGTGACTCCGGGGGGAGAGGGTCCGCCTACGAGCGGTACTTC
>TRBJ1-1|many|TRBV18|.
CASSLRGEQTEAFF
TGTGCCAGCTCGCTACGGGGGGAGCAGACTGAAGCTTTCTTT
>TRBJ2-3|many|TRBV11-2|TRBD2
CASSGKSGSSSTDTQYF
TGTGCCAGCAGCGGTAAAAGCGGGAGCTCTAGCACAGATACGCAGTATTTT
>TRBJ2-1|many|TRBV28|.
CASRRGVMGEVPNEQFF
TGTGCCAGCCGCCGAGGGGTTATGGGGGAGGTCCCAAATGAGCAGTTCTTC
>TRBJ2-4|many|TRBV20-1|TRBD2
CSAPYSGRYTKNIQYF
TGCAGTGCTCCTTATAGCGGGAGATATACCAAAAACATTCAGTACTTC
>TRBJ1-2|many|TRBV7-2|.
CASSPRYQGGYTF
TGTGCCAGCAGCCCCCGTTACCAGGGAGGCTACACCTTC
>TRBJ1-3|many|TRBV20-1|TRBD1
CSVIQGASGNTIYF
TGCAGTGTTATTCAGGGGGCTTCTGGAAACACCATATATTTT
>TRBJ1-6|few|TRBV30|TRBD1
CAWSRGGGGRNSPLHF
TGTGCCTGGAGTAGAGGAGGAGGGGGCCGGAATTCACCCCTCCACTTT
>TRBJ2-7|many|TRBV15|.
CATRGAFYEQYF
TGTGCCACCAGAGGGGCCTTCTACGAGCAGTACTTC
>TRBJ2-7|many|TRBV7-2|.
CASRPGARYYEQYF
TGTGCCAGCAGGCCAGGAGCGCGATACTACGAGCAGTACTTC
>TRBJ2-7|many|TRBV29-1|TRBD2
CSVEDPRGRASYEQYF
TGCAGCGTTGAAGATCCTCGCGGGAGGGCGTCCTACGAGCAGTACTTC
>TRBJ2-4|many|TRBV5-1|.
CASSPQGGGVAKNIQYF
TGCGCCAGCAGCCCCCAGGGGGGTGGCGTAGCCAAAAACATTCAGTACTTC
>TRBJ2-2|few|TRBV5-6|.
CASSFSTTGELFF
TGTGCCAGCAGCTTCTCTACCACCGGGGAGCTGTTTTTT
>TRBJ1-2|.|TRBV28|.
CASRGTFYGYTF
TGTGCCAGCAGGGGGACATTCTATGGCTACACCTTC
>TRBJ1-2|many|TRBV20-1|.
CSARPLPGRDAYGYTF
TGCAGTGCTAGACCGCTACCCGGACGCGACGCCTATGGCTACACCTTC
>TRBJ2-2|medium-sized|TRBV2|TRBD1
CASRGDRGWITGELFF
TGTGCCAGCAGGGGGGACAGGGGGTGGATCACCGGGGAGCTGTTTTTT
>TRBJ2-1|few|TRBV4-1|TRBD2
CASSRKKREGQVNEQFF
TGCGCCAGCAGCCGCAAGAAGCGGGAGGGCCAGGTCAATGAGCAGTTCTTC
>TRBJ2-1|.|TRBV27|.
CASSTPGLYEQFF
TGTGCCAGCAGTACCCCGGGACTCTATGAGCAGTTCTTC
>TRBJ2-3|.|TRBV27|TRBD2
CASSRYHGSAGRTDTQYF
TGTGCCAGCAGTCGATACCATGGATCAGCGGGACGAACAGATACGCAGTATTTT
>TRBJ2-1|medium-sized|TRBV7-2|TRBD1
CASSPRTGKVFF
TGTGCCAGCAGCCCCCGGACAGGGAAAGTGTTCTTC
>TRBJ2-3|few|TRBV12-3/TRBV12-4|TRBD2
CASSHGLAGAGDTQYF
TGTGCCAGCAGTCACGGACTAGCGGGAGCGGGAGATACGCAGTATTTT
>TRBJ2-1|.|TRBV9|.
CASSVGVVNEQFF
TGTGCCAGCAGCGTAGGGGTTGTCAATGAGCAGTTCTTC
>TRBJ1-3|.|TRBV28|.
CASSLRGNTIYF
TGTGCCAGCAGTTTAAGGGGAAACACCATATATTTT
>TRBJ2-7|many|TRBV2|TRBD1
CASSETGGISYEQYF
TGTGCCAGCAGCGAGACAGGGGGGATCTCCTACGAGCAGTACTTC
>TRBJ2-1|many|TRBV12-5|.
CASGTAGNEQFF
TGTGCTAGTGGTACGGCGGGGAATGAGCAGTTCTTC
>TRBJ2-4|few|TRBV4-1|.
CASSQVDTVAKNIQYF
TGCGCCAGCAGCCAGGTAGACACCGTAGCCAAAAACATTCAGTACTTC
>TRBJ2-1|medium-sized|TRBV6-1|.
CASSEEWAGSRRNEQFF
TGTGCCAGCAGTGAAGAGTGGGCGGGCAGTCGGAGGAATGAGCAGTTCTTC
>TRBJ2-7|many|TRBV12-3/TRBV12-4|TRBD2
CASSPGLVPYEQYF
TGTGCCAGCAGTCCCGGACTAGTTCCCTACGAGCAGTACTTC